A selection of T cell receptor beta chains follows, all from one sample in a study of cytomegalovirus exposure and HLA in healthy donors. Libraries were prepared by immunoSEQ multiplex PCR; TCRdb keeps only in-frame clonotypes and omits some of them. Of around 140,000 clones detected, 55% to 80% appear once; the ten largest clones hold 2% to 3%. Sequenced: PBMCs. These receptors were taken from a middle-aged woman in good health and CMV-seronegative. CDR3s include the opening cysteine and the closing phenylalanine or tryptophan. The D gene is left open where the match is weak. A row's size may be missing; if present it is once, few, many or a size class.

TRBD1,-,TRBV19,TRBJ2-3,TGTGCCAGTATCGGCAGGGGGGATACGCAGTATTTT,CASIGRGDTQYF
-,few,TRBV5-1,TRBJ1-2,TGCGCCAGCAACTTGGGGGGCGAAAACTATGGCTACACCTTC,CASNLGGENYGYTF
-,few,TRBV30,TRBJ1-5,TGTGCCTGGAGTGTACGCGAGAATCAGCCCCAGCATTTT,CAWSVRENQPQHF
-,-,TRBV6-5,TRBJ1-3,TGTGCCAGCAGTCCCCGGGGGGACGGAAACACCATATATTTT,CASSPRGDGNTIYF
TRBD1,few,TRBV7-2,TRBJ1-5,TGTGCCAGCAGCTTAGAGGGGACAGCCTATAGCAATCAGCCCCAGCATTTT,CASSLEGTAYSNQPQHF
-,once,TRBV2,TRBJ1-2,TGTGCCAGCAGTGAATCGTTTAACTATGGCTACACCTTC,CASSESFNYGYTF
-,-,TRBV7-3,TRBJ2-7,TGTGCCAGCAGCCCTACCGGGACTTTCGCGACCGAGCAGTACTTC,CASSPTGTFATEQYF
TRBD1,-,TRBV7-2,TRBJ2-7,TGTGCCAGCAGTCGTCAGGGGGACAGGGGTATGTACTTC,CASSRQGDRGMYF
-,-,TRBV7-9,TRBJ1-2,TGTGCCAGCAGCTTTGAGTTTAACTATGGCTACACCTTC,CASSFEFNYGYTF
-,-,TRBV27,TRBJ1-5,TGTGCCAGCAGTTTCGGAGTAGGTAATCAGCCCCAGCATTTT,CASSFGVGNQPQHF
TRBD1,-,TRBV27,TRBJ1-4,TGTGCCAGCAAAGGGACAGATCCCCTAACCTATGAAAAACTGTTTTTT,CASKGTDPLTYEKLFF
TRBD1,-,TRBV18,TRBJ2-6,TGTGCCAGCTCACCCGACGAATTGGGACAGGGGGGAGCTGGGGCCAACGTCCTGACTTTC,CASSPDELGQGGAGANVLTF
-,-,TRBV7-9,TRBJ2-2,TGTGCCAGCAGCTTAGCCCTAGGGAGCCCTACCGGGGAGCTGTTTTTT,CASSLALGSPTGELFF
TRBD1,-,TRBV14,TRBJ1-1,TGTGCCAGCAGCCCCCGACAGGGGAACACTGAAGCTTTCTTT,CASSPRQGNTEAFF
-,-,TRBV5-1,TRBJ1-4,TGCGCCAGCAGCCCTGGGGGGACTGGAGGCGGAAAACTGTTTTTT,CASSPGGTGGGKLFF
-,-,TRBV28,TRBJ2-1,TGTGCCAGCAGGGCCCTTAATGAGCAGTTCTTC,CASRALNEQFF
TRBD1,-,TRBV4-1,TRBJ1-4,TGCGCCAGCAGCCTGCTCCCCGGACAGGGGAATGAAAAACTGTTTTTT,CASSLLPGQGNEKLFF
TRBD2,few,TRBV7-9,TRBJ2-1,TGTGCCAGCAGCAGCCGACTAGCGGGGGGGGACAATGAGCAGTTCTTC,CASSSRLAGGDNEQFF
-,few,TRBV7-9,TRBJ1-1,TGTGCCAGCACCGTGACAGCGGGCACTGAAGCTTTCTTT,CASTVTAGTEAFF
-,-,TRBV11-2,TRBJ1-1,TGTGCCAGCAGCTTAGAAACAATATTGAACACTGAAGCTTTCTTT,CASSLETILNTEAFF
TRBD1,few,TRBV7-3,TRBJ1-2,TGTGCCAGCAGCTTATACCAGGGGGCCCGGAATGGCTACACCTTC,CASSLYQGARNGYTF
-,once,TRBV27,TRBJ2-1,TGTGCCAGCAGTCCCCGGACGGGGAGCTCCTACAATGAGCAGTTCTTC,CASSPRTGSSYNEQFF
-,-,TRBV7-6,TRBJ2-2,TGTGCCAGCACCTACGGGGGGCGCGGCACCGGGGAGCTGTTTTTT,CASTYGGRGTGELFF
-,-,TRBV5-5,TRBJ1-2,TGTGCCAGCAGCTTGGAAGTTGGCACAGTGGACTTCGTTCGGTATGGCTACACCTTC,CASSLEVGTVDFVRYGYTF
-,-,TRBV11-2,TRBJ2-2,TGTGCCAGCAGGAGACCCTTCACAGGACCTAATAACACCGGGGAGCTGTTTTTT,CASRRPFTGPNNTGELFF